A single sample is the source of the 9 T cell receptor beta chains below, sequenced in a study of blood T cell repertoires in COVID-19. TCRdb keeps only in-frame clones here, not all; method: immunoSEQ multiplex PCR. This table has about 210,000 clones, around 81% appearing once. Sequencing used PBMCs or T cells enriched from blood (not recorded which). The origin of the receptors is a woman aged 45 to 65 with acute COVID-19.

The V and J genes are TRBV28 and TRBJ2-5, with no clear D. The germline CDR1 and CDR2 sequences are MDHEN and SYDVKM. The CDR3 extends over 12 amino acids. Trimming pared 6 bases from V and 6 bases from J, leaving 11 bases between. CDR3 sequence: CASSPLRKTQYF. The CDR3, as DNA: TGTGCCAGCAGCCCACTTCGAAAGACCCAGTACTTC.

The V and J genes are TRBV7-2 and TRBJ2-5; D is unclear. The CDR3 is 12 residues long. V lost 1 base to trimming and J lost 4 bases, with 4 bases between them. Germline V lookup: CDR1 SGHTA, CDR2 FQGNSA. CDR3 in amino acids: CASSLVRETQYF. DNA of the CDR3: TGTGCCAGCAGCTTAGTCCGAGAGACCCAGTACTTC.

The V call is TRBV4-2, the J call TRBJ2-7; the match to TRBD1 covers 9 bases. This CDR3 spans 17 amino acids. Germline V gene lookup returns CDR1 LGHNA and CDR2 YNFKEQ. V gave up 4 bases and J gave up 7 bases; unmatched junction bases: 17. In DNA, the CDR3 is TGTGCCAGCAGCCCGTCGGGCGTAGGACAGGGGACGGAGGAGCAGTACTTC. As protein: CASSPSGVGQGTEEQYF.

The chain is built from TRBV21-1 and TRBJ2-5; the tabulated D call, TRBD1, remains unverified against the DNA. TRBV21-1 represents a pseudogene. This CDR3 contains 15 residues. DNA of the CDR3: TGTGCCAGCAGCCAGGACAGGGAGAAGCAAGAGACCCAGTACTTC. Encoded protein: CASSQDREKQETQYF.

V and J are TRBV14 and TRBJ2-7, with D perhaps matching TRBD1 (6 bases). Germline CDR1 reads SGHDN; CDR2 reads FVKESK. The CDR3 spans 16 residues. The V end was cut by 1 base, the J end by 0 bases, with 13 bases between. The CDR3 nucleotides are TGTGCCAGCAGCCAAGTGGGGGCGGTAAGCTCCTACGAGCAGTACTTC. As protein: CASSQVGAVSSYEQYF.

This clone was seen a single time. The gene calls are TRBV24-1 and TRBJ1-5; maybe TRBD1 (5 bases). V shed 5 bases and J shed 6 bases, with 13 bases lying between them. Germline V gene lookup returns CDR1 KGHDR and CDR2 SFDVKD. The CDR3 contains 14 residues. The chain's CDR3 is CATSGGPTSQPQHF. The CDR3 region has the DNA TGTGCCACCAGTGGGGGCCCCACAAGTCAGCCCCAGCATTTT.

Regarding this clone: At the DNA level, this CDR3 is encoded by other sequences in the same sample as well. J is TRBJ2-3 and V is TRBV18; D may be TRBD1 (6 bases). The CDR3 consists of 16 residues. In germline, CDR1 is KGHSH, CDR2 LQKENI. V was shortened by 3 bases and J by 0 bases, with 13 bases between the two germline ends. This CDR3 is CASSPPRGSSTDTQYF. The CDR3 DNA is TGTGCCAGCTCACCCCCCAGGGGATCTAGCACAGATACGCAGTATTTT. Complete variable domain (other parts from reference TRBV18 and TRBJ2-3): NAGVMQNPRHLVRRRGQEARLRCSPMKGHSHVYWYRQLPEEGLKFMVYLQKENIIDESGMPKERFSAEFPKEGPSILRIQQVVRGDSAAYFCASSPPRGSSTDTQYFGPGTRLTVL.

The count of this clone is one. The chain carries TRBV30 and TRBJ1-6; D ambiguous. This CDR3 contains 12 residues. V was shortened by 0 bases and J by 10 bases, with 7 bases between the two germline ends. Germline V gene data show CDR1 as GTSNPN and CDR2 as SVGIG (reference sequence). CDR3 region: CAWSVRGSPLHF. CDR3 in DNA: TGTGCCTGGAGTGTACGGGGATCACCCCTCCACTTT.

The chain employs TRBV9 and TRBJ2-7, with a possible D match to TRBD2 (6 bases). Trimming pared 4 bases from V and 6 bases from J, leaving 14 bases between. The germline CDR1 and CDR2 sequences are SGDLS and YYNGEE. The CDR3 has 13 residues. The CDR3 region is CASSPNRRGEQYF. The DNA of the CDR3 is TGTGCCAGCAGCCCAAACCGGAGGGGCGAGCAGTACTTC.